Described below is a single TCR beta chain sequence and its context. This clonotype was observed many times. This receptor's antigen is unknown. No much larger clonotype is one base removed from it; base qualities were not supplied. Every patient had bone marrow sampled at the time of active disease. Isolation of bone marrow mononuclear cells was performed by Ficoll-Hypaque density gradient centrifugation. To remove myeloma plasma cells, the cells were labeled with CD138 magnetic microbeads on a MACS separator, and CD138-negative cells were then collected by negative selection. The purity of the isolated cells was checked by flow cytometry with CD138 antibodies on an Attune NxT. TRIzol reagent was used to extract total RNA, which was then quantified with a NanoDrop spectrophotometer. For each patient, paired RNA-seq and IR-seq were run on the CD138-negative bone marrow sample from that patient. These data come from a study of read filtering for tumor transcriptome and immune sequencing (TCRdb year 2020). In the study overall: The cohort had some 16 male and approximately 15 female patients with a mean age of roughly 70 years, ranging from roughly 45 to 80. By revised international staging, eight or nine patients were R-ISS I, about 15 were R-ISS II and about seven were R-ISS III. Whole-transcriptome libraries were prepared with the TruSeq RNA Access Library Prep Kit after DNase treatment. TCR-region mapped reads per sample ranged from about 4.05 to 11 million with IR-seq versus only roughly 75 to 1273 with RNA-seq. The study compared TCR repertoires from targeted immune repertoire sequencing and bulk whole-transcriptome sequencing run on the same bone marrow samples. One main goal was a read-filtering strategy for immune repertoire data, in particular deciding whether clonotypes backed by only one read should be removed.

Paper-wide results and their limitations: In IR-seq, single-read clonotypes were around four fifths of clonotypes but approximately 4% of total reads; in RNA-seq they were 60% to 75% of clonotypes and approximately 40% of reads. Compared with RNA-seq, IR-seq captured clonotypes at much higher depth and more reliably, and a smaller IR-seq throughput was enough to identify most shared clonotypes. When single-read clonotypes were removed, the proportions of shared clonotypes in IR-seq and RNA-seq correlated more strongly. Rather than purified T cells, the sorted CD138-negative fraction was a mixed bone marrow immune population.

TCR libraries were built from approximately 0.4 ug RNA with the Immunoverse kit, using molecular barcoded adaptors covering alpha/delta and beta/gamma chains. TCR library preparation used the same RNA that was used for transcriptome sequencing. Sequencing of the TCR libraries was done on an Illumina HiSeq 4000 with 2 x 150 cycles. The authors processed their data as follows. With MiXCR, TCR reads were aligned to human V, D, J and C references and assembled into CDR3 clonotypes, with quality filtering and error correction included. The tcR package in R was used for analysis of clonotype counts and gene usage diversity. Raw mapping reads were checked after the RNA-seq reads had been mapped by STAR aligner version 2.5.3a onto the human GRCh37 genome. IR-seq fastq files were randomly downsampled with Seqtk 1.3 to test the effect of sequencing depth on detected clonotypes. Using fastp trimming at Q25 and MiXCR clonotype assembly, TCRdb reanalyzed the public sequencing data and kept in-frame beta chains. Entries that share a CDR3 protein sequence are merged under the most common genes and DNA. TCRdb, rather than the study authors, made the V and J calls. Recorded for this sample are almost 40,000 distinct CDR3 sequences; around 15% of them occurred a single time. The ten most abundant clones make up less than 20% of the sample.

Cut back by 4 bases and 4 bases, the V and J ends lie 13 bases apart. Sequences MNHNS (CDR1) and SASEGT (CDR2) are obtained from the germline V gene. Measured from the cysteine to the phenylalanine, the CDR3 is 15 residues long. The kept DNA is CDR3 alone, 45 bases in frame from the first base. Input material: a population of CD138-negative cells sorted from bone marrow. Interpreted using the paper, the cell subset or site label stands for: bone marrow mononuclear cells depleted of CD138+ plasma/myeloma cells by negative magnetic selection. The clonotype comes from a donor at least 40 years old with multiple myeloma. This chain is built from TRBV6-1 and TRBJ2-2, with the D gene not confidently named. The encoded CDR3 is CASSVGPLATGELFF. The DNA sequence reads TGTGCCAGCAGTGTCGGGCCTCTCGCCACCGGGGAGCTGTTTTTT.